This T cell receptor (beta chain) was found in a study of T cells in Graves' hyperthyroidism and ophthalmopathy. In the study overall: Peripheral blood sampling occurred at initial diagnosis, before any treatment.

Whole-study findings and limits: Stable hyperthyroidism was told apart from ophthalmopathy by a model built on 13 V-J features. Before onset, by a median of around 6.4 months, the model predicted ophthalmopathy. Also found in blood were most expanded thyroid clonotypes above 0.001.

With respect to this clonotype: Its antigen is unknown.

J gave up 5 bases and V 8 bases, and 12 bases lay outside the gene matches. Germline CDR1 MNHNS, CDR2 SASEGT. The CDR3 sequence is 15 residues long. Amplification targeted TCR beta CDR3 regions from RNA transcripts. RT-PCR in the first round (using the HTBI primer set) targeted the TCR CDR3. TCRdb re-called the multiplex PCR reads with MiXCR, one entry per CDR3 protein. The table lists roughly 130,000 distinct CDR3 sequences, approximately 20% of them singletons. The clonotype was recovered from a woman aged 50 to 60 with Graves' hyperthyroidism that later progressed to Graves' ophthalmopathy. The gene calls are TRBV6-1 and TRBJ1-2; 9 bases match TRBD1. The source material was blood. CDR3 DNA sequence: TGTGCCAGCGGACGCATGTCCGGGACAGGGTATGGCTACACCTTC. It is translated as CASGRMSGTGYGYTF.